Reported below is one T cell receptor (beta chain). What it recognizes is unknown. 60 Vbeta and 13 Jbeta primers were used in PCR. The repertoire was sequenced with immunoSEQ multiplex PCR; TCRdb's copy has only in-frame clones and lacks some. Of roughly 130,000 clones in the sample, 75% to 85% were seen once. This specimen belongs to a study of cytomegalovirus exposure and HLA in healthy donors. The germline gives CDR1 MNHEY, CDR2 SVGAGI. The CDR3 sequence is 10 residues long. The V and J ends lost 6 bases and 5 bases respectively, with 4 bases between them. Regarding the study as a whole: Likely technical artifact: a cluster of highly shared sequence variants.

The sequenced sample was PBMCs. This clonotype was obtained from a man aged 35 to 55 in good health and CMV-seronegative. The V gene is TRBV6-5, the J gene TRBJ2-5; unclear D gene. The CDR3 DNA reads TGTGCCAGCAGCGGGGAGACCCAGTACTTC. Residues: CASSGETQYF.